The 29 T cell receptor beta chains in this list originate from one sample, sequenced in a study of CD8 T cells in ankylosing spondylitis. TCRdb fed the 5' RACE reads into MiXCR, producing one record per CDR3 protein. The table lists about 39,000 distinct CDR3 sequences, over 2.5% of them singletons. What was sequenced was blood, either unsorted or a sorted T cell fraction (not recorded which). These receptors came from a male donor with ankylosing spondylitis or in good health (not recorded which).

This clonotype was recorded many times. The CDR3 DNA reads TGTGCCAGCAGCGTAGGGGGAACCCACGGCATTCAGTACTTC. Its protein product is CASSVGGTHGIQYF. This chain links TRBV9 with TRBJ2-4; D gene uncertain. CDR3 length equals 14 residues. Per the germline V gene, CDR1 is SGDLS and CDR2 is YYNGEE. Trimming shortened V by 0 bases and J by 9 bases, and 13 bases separated the two germline ends.

This clonotype was counted many times. The chain carries TRBV9 and TRBJ1-2; no reliable D call. The length of the CDR3 is 15 residues. Deletions cut 0 bases from V and 7 bases from J, with 16 bases between. In germline, CDR1 is SGDLS, CDR2 YYNGEE. CDR3 DNA sequence: TGTGCCAGCAGCGTAGGACCTTCCTCTAATGGTGGCTACACCTTC. The encoded protein is CASSVGPSSNGGYTF. Based on the CDR3 plus reference TRBV9 and TRBJ1-2, the full variable domain is DSGVTQTPKHLITATGQRVTLRCSPRSGDLSVYWYQQSLDQGLQFLIQYYNGEERAKGNILERFSAQQFPDLHSELNLSSLELGDSALYFCASSVGPSSNGGYTFGSGTRLTVV.

The sample holds one count of this clonotype. The chain combines TRBV9 with TRBJ2-1; D remains unclear. Germline V gives CDR1 SGDLS, CDR2 YYNGEE. CDR3 length: 13 residues. Trimming left V 2 bases short and J 5 bases short, with 8 bases between. The CDR3, as DNA: TGTGCCAGCAGCGTCTCCCCAGACAATGAGCAGTTCTTC. Protein product: CASSVSPDNEQFF.

Sample share makes this clonotype medium-sized. The gene calls are TRBV29-1 and TRBJ2-3; unclear D gene. Germline V lookup: CDR1 SQVTM, CDR2 ANQGSEA. V was trimmed by 6 bases and J by 1 base, leaving 8 bases between them. The CDR3 loop spans 12 amino acids. DNA for the CDR3: TGCAGCGTGACTGACGGCACAGATACGCAGTATTTT. Protein sequence: CSVTDGTDTQYF.

This clonotype was picked up many times. This sequence joins TRBV9 and TRBJ2-2; TRBD1 agrees at 9 bases. The CDR3 contains 17 residues. V lost 0 bases and J lost 2; bases outside the gene matches: 5. CDR1 is SGDLS and CDR2 is YYNGEE in the germline V gene. The DNA for the CDR3 is TGTGCCAGCAGCGTAGGGGGGACAGGGATAAACACCGGGGAGCTGTTTTTT. It translates to CASSVGGTGINTGELFF.

This clonotype occurred many times. This chain joins TRBV9 and TRBJ2-2; D is undetermined. Trimming cost V 6 bases and J 2 bases, with 11 bases left between them. This CDR3 is built from 14 residues. CDR1 SGDLS and CDR2 YYNGEE come from the germline V gene. The CDR3 protein is CASTALLNTGELFF. The DNA of the CDR3 is TGTGCCAGCACCGCATTACTAAACACCGGGGAGCTGTTTTTT. The complete variable domain, with remaining parts taken from reference TRBV9 and TRBJ2-2, reads DSGVTQTPKHLITATGQRVTLRCSPRSGDLSVYWYQQSLDQGLQFLIQYYNGEERAKGNILERFSAQQFPDLHSELNLSSLELGDSALYFCASTALLNTGELFFGEGSRLTVL.

This clonotype was picked up many times. The chain carries TRBV9 and TRBJ2-5; perhaps TRBD1 as D (5 bases). The ends were cut back, 0 bases at V and 4 bases at J, with 10 bases in the middle. The germline V gene has CDR1 SGDLS and CDR2 YYNGEE. CDR3 length equals 14 residues. CDR3 sequence: CASSVGAGSETQYF. The CDR3 DNA follows: TGTGCCAGCAGCGTAGGGGCAGGGTCAGAGACCCAGTACTTC.

This clonotype was recorded at least ten times. This sequence joins TRBV9 and TRBJ1-2; 8 bases are a match to TRBD1. This CDR3 contains 14 residues. The germline CDR1 and CDR2 sequences are SGDLS and YYNGEE. Trimming took 3 bases from V and 6 from J; bases not matched to a gene: 7. The CDR3 spells CASSAATGADGYTF. DNA of the CDR3: TGTGCCAGCAGCGCAGCGACAGGGGCGGATGGCTACACCTTC.

This clonotype has at least ten counts. CDR3 loop: CASSVNTGISTDTQYF. The CDR3 DNA sequence: TGTGCCAGCAGCGTAAACACGGGAATTAGCACAGATACGCAGTATTTT. This chain uses TRBV9 with TRBJ2-3; maybe TRBD2 (5 bases). Trimming took off 1 base at V and 0 bases at J, with 12 bases between the two ends. The length of the CDR3 is 16 residues. Germline CDR1 reads SGDLS; CDR2 reads YYNGEE.

This clonotype was recorded at least ten times. This chain joins TRBV9 and TRBJ2-1; possible D gene TRBD2, 6 bases. Trimming left V 0 bases short and J 1 base short, with 11 bases between. This CDR3 has 16 amino acids. The germline V gene has CDR1 SGDLS and CDR2 YYNGEE. The CDR3, as DNA: TGTGCCAGCAGCGTAGGGAATAGCGGATCCTACAATGAGCAGTTCTTC. Amino acid sequence: CASSVGNSGSYNEQFF.

The sample holds many counts of this clonotype. V usage is TRBV9 and J usage is TRBJ1-3, with D unclear. This CDR3 has 16 residues. The ends were cut back, 0 bases at V and 0 bases at J, with 10 bases in the middle. Germline CDR1 and CDR2: SGDLS and YYNGEE. CDR3 amino acids: CASSVGVTASGNTIYF. In DNA form, the CDR3 reads TGTGCCAGCAGCGTAGGGGTGACGGCCTCTGGAAACACCATATATTTT.

This clonotype was counted at least ten times. This chain links TRBV9 with TRBJ1-1; D unclear. The CDR3 runs 13 residues. Deletions cut 3 bases from V and 1 base from J, with 7 bases between. Germline-derived CDR1 and CDR2 are SGDLS and YYNGEE. This CDR3 is CASSGIGNTEAFF. CDR3 DNA: TGTGCCAGCAGCGGAATCGGGAACACTGAAGCTTTCTTT.

This clonotype was seen many times. As DNA, the CDR3 is TGTGCCAGCAGCCCCAGACTAGCGGGTACCTACAATGAGCAGTTCTTC. It translates to CASSPRLAGTYNEQFF. The rearrangement links TRBV9 to TRBJ2-1; 10 bases line up with TRBD2. The CDR3 has 16 amino acids. CDR1 is SGDLS, CDR2 YYNGEE, per germline. The V segment lost 4 bases and the J segment 2 bases; nucleotides outside the gene matches: 6.

The sample holds many counts of this clonotype. The rearrangement joins TRBV9 to TRBJ2-1, with 7 bases that match TRBD1. CDR1 SGDLS and CDR2 YYNGEE come from the germline V gene. Germline trimming cut 0 bases from V and 4 bases from J; bases unmatched to any gene: 4. The CDR3 extends over 15 amino acids. The CDR3 region is CASSVDGTAYNEQFF. The CDR3 nucleotides are TGTGCCAGCAGCGTAGATGGGACAGCATACAATGAGCAGTTCTTC.

This clonotype was counted at least ten times. This chain connects TRBV9 to TRBJ2-3; D might be TRBD1 or TRBD2, each matching 5 bases. The CDR3 spans 14 residues. Trimming pared 2 bases from V and 4 bases from J, leaving 11 bases between. Germline V lookup: CDR1 SGDLS, CDR2 YYNGEE. CDR3 region: CASSVGQGADTQYF. Here the CDR3 DNA reads TGTGCCAGCAGCGTCGGGCAGGGAGCAGATACGCAGTATTTT.

This clonotype was detected ten times or more. The chain employs TRBV9 and TRBJ2-2, with unresolved D. V dropped 0 bases and J dropped 2 bases, with 14 bases sitting between them. The germline CDR1 and CDR2 sequences are SGDLS and YYNGEE. The length of the CDR3 is 17 residues. The CDR3 loop is CASSVAAPETNTGELFF. The DNA of the CDR3 is TGTGCCAGCAGCGTAGCAGCGCCTGAAACAAACACCGGGGAGCTGTTTTTT.

Comments on this clonotype: Since a much larger clone is just one base distant, this may be a read error. The chain has TRBV9 and TRBJ2-1; 8 bases align to TRBD2. CDR3 size: 16 residues. The germline V gene has CDR1 SGDLS and CDR2 YYNGEE. V shed 3 bases and J 7 bases; nucleotides not matched to a gene: 12. As DNA, the CDR3 is TGTGCCAGCAGCGCACTACTAGCGGAGCTTTTGAATGAGCAGTTCTTC. Translating it yields CASSALLAELLNEQFF. The full variable domain, with the rest looked up from reference TRBV9 and TRBJ2-1, is DSGVTQTPKHLITATGQRVTLRCSPRSGDLSVYWYQQSLDQGLQFLIQYYNGEERAKGNILERFSAQQFPDLHSELNLSSLELGDSALYFCASSALLAELLNEQFFGPGTRLTVL.

This clonotype was counted at least ten times. The chain couples TRBV9 to TRBJ1-4; D unclear. The germline V gene encodes CDR1 SGDLS and CDR2 YYNGEE. The CDR3 totals 15 residues. V lost 4 bases and J lost 4, with 14 bases in between. The CDR3 region has the DNA TGTGCCAGCAGCACGAGAGAGGGTAATAATGAAAAACTGTTTTTT. Protein: CASSTREGNNEKLFF.

Ten or more counts support this clonotype. The V call is TRBV9, the J call TRBJ2-2, with 10 bases fitting TRBD1. Germline CDR1 SGDLS, CDR2 YYNGEE. V shed 4 bases, J shed 0 bases, and the junction held 3 bases outside the gene matches. The CDR3 runs 16 residues. For the CDR3, the DNA is TGTGCCAGCAGCCCCGGACAGGGGGCGAACACCGGGGAGCTGTTTTTT. It encodes CASSPGQGANTGELFF.

This clonotype was counted many times. The chain uses TRBV9 and TRBJ2-1, with 8 bases aligning to TRBD2. Germline V lookup: CDR1 SGDLS, CDR2 YYNGEE. J lost 0 bases, V lost 4 bases, and 9 bases had no gene match. CDR3 length equals 17 residues. CDR3 protein: CASSSAGAASSYNEQFF. For the CDR3, the DNA is TGTGCCAGCAGCTCAGCGGGGGCCGCGAGCTCCTACAATGAGCAGTTCTTC.

This clonotype occurred many times. V is TRBV9 and J is TRBJ2-1; the match to TRBD2 covers 7 bases. V was pared by 0 bases and J by 10 bases, with 4 bases of the junction left unmatched. The CDR3 is made up of 13 amino acids. Germline V CDR1 and CDR2: SGDLS, YYNGEE. Here the CDR3 reads CASSVAGGSEQFF. DNA for the CDR3: TGTGCCAGCAGCGTAGCGGGGGGAAGCGAGCAGTTCTTC.

This clonotype was seen many times. In nucleotides, the CDR3 is TGTGCCAGCAGCGGCCGGGAAGGTGGGACTACTAACTATGGCTACACCTTC. Its translation: CASSGREGGTTNYGYTF. This rearrangement joins TRBV9 to TRBJ1-2, with TRBD1 as a possible D gene (5 bases). V lost 3 bases and J lost 0, with 18 bases in between. The CDR3 has 17 residues. The V gene's germline CDR1 is SGDLS and CDR2 YYNGEE.

This clonotype has a count of ten or more. This sequence joins TRBV9 and TRBJ1-1; D may be TRBD1 (5 bases). This CDR3 comprises 14 residues. Trimming removed 0 bases from V and 4 bases from J, with 10 bases in between. From germline, CDR1 is SGDLS and CDR2 YYNGEE. Here the CDR3 DNA reads TGTGCCAGCAGCGTAGGGGGGGGAGGCACTGAAGCTTTCTTT. Translation: CASSVGGGGTEAFF.

This clonotype was counted at least ten times. The chain combines TRBV9 with TRBJ2-1; D is possibly TRBD1 (6 bases). This CDR3 contains 13 residues. Looked up from germline, CDR1 is SGDLS and CDR2 is YYNGEE. Trimming took off 6 bases at V and 8 bases at J, with 15 bases between the two ends. CDR3 nucleotide sequence: TGTGCCAGCACCCCAGGGGATGGCTATGAGCAGTTCTTC. This sequence encodes CASTPGDGYEQFF.

This clonotype has a count of ten or more. The chain uses TRBV9 and TRBJ2-3; possibly TRBD2 for D (6 bases). Germline values: CDR1 SGDLS, CDR2 YYNGEE. V was shortened by 4 bases and J by 0 bases, with 9 bases between the two germline ends. This CDR3 spans 14 amino acids. CDR3 sequence (DNA): TGTGCCAGCAGCATAGCGGCTAGCACAGATACGCAGTATTTT. As protein: CASSIAASTDTQYF.

This clonotype was observed many times. The chain employs TRBV9 and TRBJ2-3, with a tentative D call TRBD1 (5 bases). The CDR3 extends over 15 amino acids. Trimming pared 1 base from V and 1 base from J, leaving 10 bases between. Germline CDR1 SGDLS, CDR2 YYNGEE. The chain's CDR3 is CASSVNRWGTDTQYF. Here the CDR3 DNA reads TGTGCCAGCAGCGTAAACAGGTGGGGCACAGATACGCAGTATTTT. Based on the CDR3 plus reference TRBV9 and TRBJ2-3, the full variable domain is DSGVTQTPKHLITATGQRVTLRCSPRSGDLSVYWYQQSLDQGLQFLIQYYNGEERAKGNILERFSAQQFPDLHSELNLSSLELGDSALYFCASSVNRWGTDTQYFGPGTRLTVL.

This clonotype was observed at least ten times. The rearrangement uses TRBV5-6 and TRBJ2-7; 11 bases match TRBD2. There are 18 residues in the CDR3. V lost 6 bases, J lost 3 bases, and 17 bases stayed unmatched. CDR1 and CDR2 (germline): SGHDT, YYEEEE. CDR3 residues: CASKRSELAGVRDYEQYV. In DNA, the CDR3 is TGTGCCAGCAAACGTTCGGAACTAGCGGGAGTTCGGGACTACGAGCAGTACGTC.

There are many counts of this clonotype. The genes are TRBV9 and TRBJ2-5; D tentatively reads TRBD1 or TRBD2 (6 bases each). Germline V CDR1 and CDR2: SGDLS, YYNGEE. The CDR3 loop spans 16 amino acids. Trimming took 0 bases from V and 3 from J, leaving 15 bases between them. CDR3 sequence (DNA): TGTGCCAGCAGCGTAGTGGCTGGGGGGCCGAAAGAGACCCAGTACTTC. It specifies CASSVVAGGPKETQYF.

This clonotype was detected ten times or more. The chain carries TRBV24-1 and TRBJ2-7; 16 nucleotides agree with TRBD2. With 5 bases clipped from V and 2 bases from J, the junction kept 5 bases outside the gene matches. The CDR3 is 17 residues long. The germline gives CDR1 KGHDR, CDR2 SFDVKD. The CDR3 DNA reads TGTGCCACCAGTGTCCCGGGACTAGCGGGAGGGCCCTACGAGCAGTACGTC. Residues: CATSVPGLAGGPYEQYV.